This TCR beta chain was documented in a study of T cells in Graves' hyperthyroidism and ophthalmopathy. Study-wide points: Most thyroid clonotypes expanded above 0.001 were also detected in blood.

Newly diagnosed hyperthyroidism patients aged 18 to 65 years had disease lasting under 2 months. Exclusion of patients followed from uncontrolled infection, other autoimmune disease, pregnancy or lactation. In the case of this clonotype: Its specificity is not known.

Researchers took RNA transcripts and amplified the TCR beta CDR3 regions from them. The primer set for the first-round RT-PCR of the TCR CDR3 was HTBI. TCRdb processed the multiplex PCR reads anew with MiXCR; each CDR3 protein has one entry. Here the sample spans more than 600,000 distinct CDR3 sequences, over 15% being singletons. The material sequenced was blood. The receptor comes from a young man with Graves' hyperthyroidism.

The CDR3 here is CASSPGQGAKGNTIYF. The CDR3 DNA sequence: TGTGCCAGCTCACCGGGACAGGGGGCTAAAGGAAACACCATATATTTT. The rearrangement links TRBV18 to TRBJ1-3; 12 positions agree with TRBD1. Trimming took 3 bases from V and 4 from J; bases not matched to a gene: 4. The CDR3 has 16 residues. CDR1 KGHSH and CDR2 LQKENI come from the germline V gene.